These T cell receptor beta chains were read from a single sample in a study of shared clonotypes between healthy human individuals. The data were produced by immunoSEQ multiplex PCR, yet TCRdb's version contains in-frame clones alone and is incomplete. Of about 2.4 million clones in the sample, more than 80% were seen once. The specimen sequenced was naive CD4+ T cells sorted from blood. Every receptor here comes from a man aged 18 to 29 in good health. CDR3s include the opening cysteine and the closing phenylalanine or tryptophan. A D gene is named only where the DNA matches it firmly. A row's size may be missing; if present it is once, few, many or a size class.

j_gene | d_gene | v_gene | abundance | CDR3nt | CDR3aa
TRBJ2-7 | NA | TRBV11-2 | NA | TGTGCCAGCAGCTTAGCGTGGCAGGGTTCCTACGAGCAGTACTTC | CASSLAWQGSYEQYF
TRBJ1-2 | NA | TRBV19 | NA | TGTGCCAGTACCCTTGATCGCGTCTATGGCTACACCTTC | CASTLDRVYGYTF
TRBJ1-2 | NA | TRBV5-1 | NA | TGCGCCAGCAGCTTGGGGGGCGACTATGGCTACACCTTC | CASSLGGDYGYTF
TRBJ2-2 | NA | TRBV28 | NA | TGTGCCAGCAGTCCGCTTGCCTGGACCGGGGAGCTGTTTTTT | CASSPLAWTGELFF
TRBJ2-2 | TRBD1 | TRBV9 | once | TGTGCCAGCAGCTCTGCGACAGGGGGCACGGAGCTGTTTTTT | CASSSATGGTELFF
TRBJ1-5 | TRBD1 | TRBV5-6 | NA | TGTGCCAGCAGCTTGAGGCAACCGGGACAGGGAGGACAGCCCCAGCATTTT | CASSLRQPGQGGQPQHF
TRBJ2-1 | TRBD2 | TRBV18 | NA | TGTGCCAGCTCCGAGGCTCGGGGGCTAGCGGGAAACAATGAGCAGTTCTTC | CASSEARGLAGNNEQFF
TRBJ2-7 | NA | TRBV14 | once | TGTGCCAGCAGCCAAGCGGCAGGGAATTTC | CASSQAAGNF
TRBJ2-2 | TRBD2 | TRBV19 | NA | TGTGCCAGTAGTATGGGGCGCGGGGGGACCGGGGAGCTGTTTTTT | CASSMGRGGTGELFF
TRBJ2-1 | NA | TRBV2 | NA | TGTGCCAGCAGTGAAGCGCTCAGGGCCAATGAGCAGTTCTTC | CASSEALRANEQFF
TRBJ2-1 | NA | TRBV27 | once | TGTGCCAGCAGTTTGGGCAGGGTATACAATGAGCAGTTCTTC | CASSLGRVYNEQFF
TRBJ2-1 | NA | TRBV15 | once | TGTGCCACCAGCACTTATCCAGTTCAGAGCTCCTACAATGAGCAGTTCTTC | CATSTYPVQSSYNEQFF
TRBJ2-3 | NA | TRBV7-9 | NA | TGTGCCAGCAGCTTCTCGAGGGCAGTGACAGATACGCAGTATTTT | CASSFSRAVTDTQYF
TRBJ1-4 | TRBD1 | TRBV2 | NA | TGTGCCAGCAACCGAGCGACAGGGCGTAATGAAAAACTGTTTTTT | CASNRATGRNEKLFF
TRBJ2-1 | TRBD1 | TRBV27 | NA | TGTGCCAGCAAGACAGGGGGAAAAACGGGGACCACCTACAATGAGCAGTTCTTC | CASKTGGKTGTTYNEQFF
TRBJ1-2 | NA | TRBV6-1 | NA | TGTGCCAGCAGTGAAGGCAGGGATCGTTATGGCTACACCTTC | CASSEGRDRYGYTF
TRBJ2-7 | NA | TRBV15 | NA | TGTGCCACCAGCAGAGATGGCAGCCGCTCCTACGAGCAGTACTTC | CATSRDGSRSYEQYF
TRBJ2-5 | TRBD2 | TRBV7-2 | NA | TGTGCCAGCAGCCCCACCACGGGAGGGCGGGAGACCCAGTACTTC | CASSPTTGGRETQYF
TRBJ1-2 | NA | TRBV18 | NA | TGTGCCAGCTCACCGGAGGGCAACTATGGCTACACCTTC | CASSPEGNYGYTF
TRBJ2-5 | NA | TRBV5-4 | NA | TGTGCCAGCAGCTTGGGGGACGCCGCACGAGAGACCCAGTACTTC | CASSLGDAARETQYF
TRBJ2-1 | TRBD2 | TRBV6-5 | once | TGTGCCAGCAGAGCGGGGGGGAGGAATGAGCAGTTCTTC | CASRAGGRNEQFF
TRBJ2-1 | NA | TRBV19 | NA | TGTGCCAGTAGTATTTCCGGGAGCTCCTACAATGAGCAGTTCTTC | CASSISGSSYNEQFF
TRBJ2-7 | TRBD2 | TRBV5-4 | NA | TGTGCCAGCAGCTTGGAGGGGACTAGCGTGTACGAGCAGTACTTC | CASSLEGTSVYEQYF